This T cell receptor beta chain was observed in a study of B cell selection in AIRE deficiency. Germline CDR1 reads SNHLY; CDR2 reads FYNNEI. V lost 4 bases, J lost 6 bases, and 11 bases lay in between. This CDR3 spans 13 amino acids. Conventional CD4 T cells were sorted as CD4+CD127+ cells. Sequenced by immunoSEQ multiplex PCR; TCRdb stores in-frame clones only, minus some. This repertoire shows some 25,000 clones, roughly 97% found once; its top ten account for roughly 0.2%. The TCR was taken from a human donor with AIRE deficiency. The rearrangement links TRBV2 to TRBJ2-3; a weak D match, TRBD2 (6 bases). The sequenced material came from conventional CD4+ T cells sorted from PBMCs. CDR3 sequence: CASSVGGGDTQYF. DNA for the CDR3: TGTGCCAGCAGTGTAGGTGGGGGGGATACGCAGTATTTT. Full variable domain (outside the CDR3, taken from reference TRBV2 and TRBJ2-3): EPEVTQTPSHQVTQMGQEVILRCVPISNHLYFYWYRQILGQKVEFLVSFYNNEISEKSEIFDDQFSVERPDGSNFTLKIRSTKLEDSAMYFCASSVGGGDTQYFGPGTRLTVL.